This TCR beta chain was sequenced during a study of regulatory T cells in long-lasting Graves disease. This sample's time point: persistent/refractory GD, antithyroid drugs over 5 years with positive TRAb. The TCR library was made from RNA extracted from PBMCs. Libraries of TCR beta came from iRepertoire HTBI primers plus Arm-PCR of CDR3 regions. TCRdb re-called the multiplex PCR reads through MiXCR, storing one row per CDR3 protein. Of approximately 400,000 distinct CDR3 sequences in the sample, about 20% are singletons; the top ten hold more than 20%. Of note for this clonotype: A much larger clone sits a single nucleotide away, making a read error possible.

The sequencing here drew on peripheral blood mononuclear cells (PBMCs), taken when the disease was refractory, from a patient treated with antithyroid drugs. The TCR sequence derives from a female donor with Graves disease.

CDR3 nucleotides: TGTGCCAGCGGGGACGCCTCCTACGAGCAGTACTTC. Translation gives CASGDASYEQYF. V usage is TRBV2 and J usage is TRBJ2-7, with D perhaps TRBD1 or TRBD2 (5 bases each). Trimming pared 8 bases from V and 0 bases from J, leaving 8 bases between. From germline, CDR1 is SNHLY and CDR2 FYNNEI. This CDR3 spans 12 amino acids.